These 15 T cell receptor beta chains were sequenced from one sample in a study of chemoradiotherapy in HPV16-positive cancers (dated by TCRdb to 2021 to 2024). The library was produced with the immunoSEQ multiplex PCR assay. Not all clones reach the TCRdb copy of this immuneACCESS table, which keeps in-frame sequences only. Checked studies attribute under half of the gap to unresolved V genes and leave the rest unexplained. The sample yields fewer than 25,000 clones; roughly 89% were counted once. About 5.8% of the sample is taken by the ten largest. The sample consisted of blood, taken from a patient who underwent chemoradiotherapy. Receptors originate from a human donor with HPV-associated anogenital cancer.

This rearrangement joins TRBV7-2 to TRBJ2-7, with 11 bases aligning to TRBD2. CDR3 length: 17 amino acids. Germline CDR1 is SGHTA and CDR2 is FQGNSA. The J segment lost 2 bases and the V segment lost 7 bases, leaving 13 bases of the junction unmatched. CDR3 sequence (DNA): TGTGCCAGCACCAAAAGGGTTACGACTAGCGGGGCCTACGAGCAGTACTTC. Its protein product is CASTKRVTTSGAYEQYF.

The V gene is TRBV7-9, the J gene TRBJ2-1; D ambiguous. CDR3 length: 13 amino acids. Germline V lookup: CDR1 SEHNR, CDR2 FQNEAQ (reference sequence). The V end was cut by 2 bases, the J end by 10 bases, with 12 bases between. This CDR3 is CASSLTLGSEQFF. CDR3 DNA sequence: TGTGCCAGCAGCTTAACCCTAGGATCCGAGCAGTTCTTC.

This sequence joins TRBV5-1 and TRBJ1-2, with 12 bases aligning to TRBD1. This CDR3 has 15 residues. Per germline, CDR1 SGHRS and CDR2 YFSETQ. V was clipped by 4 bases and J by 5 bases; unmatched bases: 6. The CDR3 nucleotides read TGCGCCAGCAGCCAGGGGACAGGGGGCTTTTATGGCTACACCTTC. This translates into CASSQGTGGFYGYTF.

CDR3 in DNA: TGCGCCAGCAGCTTGGCAACAGGGTTCTCCTACGAGCAGTACTTC. This codes for CASSLATGFSYEQYF. The J gene is TRBJ2-7, the V gene TRBV5-1; TRBD1 might be the D (6 bases). V gave up 0 bases and J gave up 0 bases, with 10 bases separating them. CDR1 is SGHRS and CDR2 is YFSETQ in the germline V gene. The CDR3 runs 15 residues.

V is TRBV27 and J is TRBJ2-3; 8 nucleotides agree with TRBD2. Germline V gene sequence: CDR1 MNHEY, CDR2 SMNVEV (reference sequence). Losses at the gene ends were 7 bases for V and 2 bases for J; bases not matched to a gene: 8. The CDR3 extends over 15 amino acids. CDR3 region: CASTEHGGATDTQYF. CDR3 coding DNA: TGTGCCAGCACGGAACACGGGGGGGCCACAGATACGCAGTATTTT.

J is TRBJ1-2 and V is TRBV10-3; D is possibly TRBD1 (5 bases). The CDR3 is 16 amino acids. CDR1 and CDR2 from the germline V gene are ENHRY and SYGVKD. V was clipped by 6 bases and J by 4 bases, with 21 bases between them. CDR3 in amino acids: CAISQPSGFRGYGYTF. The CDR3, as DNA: TGTGCCATCAGCCAACCCTCAGGGTTTCGCGGCTATGGCTACACCTTC.

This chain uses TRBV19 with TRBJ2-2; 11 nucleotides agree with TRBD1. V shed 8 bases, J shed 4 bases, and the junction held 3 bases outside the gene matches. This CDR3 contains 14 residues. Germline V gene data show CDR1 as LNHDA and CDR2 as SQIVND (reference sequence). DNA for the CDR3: TGTGCCAGTGGGGGGACAGGGGGCACCGGGGAGCTGTTTTTT. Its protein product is CASGGTGGTGELFF.

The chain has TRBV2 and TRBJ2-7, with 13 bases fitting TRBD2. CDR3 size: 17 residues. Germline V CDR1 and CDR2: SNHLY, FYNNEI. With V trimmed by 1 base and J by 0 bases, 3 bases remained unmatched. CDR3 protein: CASSEGLAGGTSYEQYF. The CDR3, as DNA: TGTGCCAGCAGTGAAGGACTAGCGGGGGGAACCTCCTACGAGCAGTACTTC.

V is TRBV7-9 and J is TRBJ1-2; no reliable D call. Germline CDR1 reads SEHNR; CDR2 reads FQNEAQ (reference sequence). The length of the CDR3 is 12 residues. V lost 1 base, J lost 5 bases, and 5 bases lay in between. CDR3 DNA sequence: TGTGCCAGCAGCTTAGAGGGTTATGGCTACACCTTC. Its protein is CASSLEGYGYTF.

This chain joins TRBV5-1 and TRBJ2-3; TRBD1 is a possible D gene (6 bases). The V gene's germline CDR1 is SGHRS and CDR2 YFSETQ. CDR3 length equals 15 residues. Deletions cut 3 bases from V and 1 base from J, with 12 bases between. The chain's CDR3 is CASSSYRVGTDTQYF. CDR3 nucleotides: TGCGCCAGCAGCTCTTACAGGGTCGGCACAGATACGCAGTATTTT. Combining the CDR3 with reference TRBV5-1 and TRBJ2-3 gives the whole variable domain KAGVTQTPRYLIKTRGQQVTLSCSPISGHRSVSWYQQTPGQGLQFLFEYFSETQRNKGNFPGRFSGRQFSNSRSEMNVSTLELGDSALYLCASSSYRVGTDTQYFGPGTRLTVL.

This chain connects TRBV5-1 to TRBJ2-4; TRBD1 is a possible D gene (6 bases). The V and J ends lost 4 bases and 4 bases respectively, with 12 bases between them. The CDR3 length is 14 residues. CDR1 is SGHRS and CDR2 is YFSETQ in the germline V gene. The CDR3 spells CASSHGQIKNIQYF. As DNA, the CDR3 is TGCGCCAGCAGCCATGGACAGATAAAAAACATTCAGTACTTC.

CDR3: CASSDLRQGWDTEAFF. Written as DNA, the CDR3 is TGTGCCAGCAGTGATCTCCGGCAGGGCTGGGACACTGAAGCTTTCTTT. J is TRBJ1-1 and V is TRBV6-4, with D possibly being TRBD1 (5 bases). CDR3 size: 16 residues. Germline CDR1 MRHNA, CDR2 SNTAGT. V lost 3 bases and J 3 bases, leaving 17 bases between the germline ends.

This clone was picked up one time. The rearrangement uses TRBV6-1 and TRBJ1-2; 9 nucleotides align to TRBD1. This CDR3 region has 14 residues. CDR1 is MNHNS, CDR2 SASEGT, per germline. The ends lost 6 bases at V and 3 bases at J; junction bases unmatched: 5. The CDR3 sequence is CASRLTGGDYGYTF. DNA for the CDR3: TGTGCCAGCAGACTGACAGGGGGGGACTATGGCTACACCTTC.

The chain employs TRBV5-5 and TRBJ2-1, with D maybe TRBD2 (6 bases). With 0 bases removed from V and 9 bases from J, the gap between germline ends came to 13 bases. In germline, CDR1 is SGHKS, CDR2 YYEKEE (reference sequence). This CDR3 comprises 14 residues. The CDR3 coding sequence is TGTGCCAGCAGCTTGGAACTAGCTAGTATTGAGCAGTTCTTC. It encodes CASSLELASIEQFF.

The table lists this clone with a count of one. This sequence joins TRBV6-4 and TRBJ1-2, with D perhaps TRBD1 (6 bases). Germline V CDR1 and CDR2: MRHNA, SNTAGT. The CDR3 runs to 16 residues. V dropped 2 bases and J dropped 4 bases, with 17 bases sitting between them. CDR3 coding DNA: TGTGCCAGCAGTGACACTCCGCAGGGGCTTTCCTATGGCTACACCTTC. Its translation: CASSDTPQGLSYGYTF.